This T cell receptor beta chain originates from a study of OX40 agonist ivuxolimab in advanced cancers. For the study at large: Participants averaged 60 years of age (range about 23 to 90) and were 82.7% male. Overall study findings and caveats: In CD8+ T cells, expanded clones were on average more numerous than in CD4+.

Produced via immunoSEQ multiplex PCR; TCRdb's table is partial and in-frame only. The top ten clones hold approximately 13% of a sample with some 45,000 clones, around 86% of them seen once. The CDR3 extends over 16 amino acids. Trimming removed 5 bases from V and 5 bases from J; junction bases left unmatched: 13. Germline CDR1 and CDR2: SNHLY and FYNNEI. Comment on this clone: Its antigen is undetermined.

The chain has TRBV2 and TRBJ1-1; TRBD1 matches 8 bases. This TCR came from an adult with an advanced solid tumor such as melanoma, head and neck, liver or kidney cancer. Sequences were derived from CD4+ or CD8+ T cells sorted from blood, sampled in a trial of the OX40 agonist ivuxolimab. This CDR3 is CASSYAGQGGRTEAFF. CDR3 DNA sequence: TGTGCCAGCAGTTACGCTGGACAGGGAGGCAGGACTGAAGCTTTCTTT.